Here is one T cell receptor (beta chain) with its context. Its target is unknown. Time point specified: baseline, week 1 (first vaccination visit). The sample's treatment: pre-vaccination baseline after standard-of-care therapy. The study enrolled donors with new WHO grade 3 or 4 IDH1-mutant, ATRX-lost astrocytomas. The data derive from a study of a mutant IDH1 vaccine in newly diagnosed glioma. For the study at large: There were about 62% males and around 40% females among treated patients, whose mean age was approximately 41 years. Patients were pretreated with radiotherapy, temozolomide, or both, mostly both.

V shed 0 bases and J 0 bases; nucleotides not matched to a gene: 16. This CDR3 has 22 amino acids. The V gene's germline CDR1 is SGDLS and CDR2 YYNGEE. The protocol was immunoSEQ multiplex PCR, while the TCRdb copy is restricted to in-frame clones and leaves out a portion. The repertoire consists of some 51,000 clones, with about 83% occurring once and the leading ten covering approximately 1.8%. Study results and caveats: Among patients, around 93% showed immune responses induced by the vaccine.

Sequences were derived from PBMCs, sampled from a glioma patient treated with radiotherapy, temozolomide or both. The chain links TRBV9 to TRBJ2-2, with 11 nucleotides matching TRBD2. This sequence was found in a woman in her 40s with glioma. The CDR3 here is CASSVDLNWWLAGGTNTGELFF. The CDR3 region has the DNA TGTGCCAGCAGCGTAGATTTGAATTGGTGGCTAGCGGGGGGTACGAACACCGGGGAGCTGTTTTTT.